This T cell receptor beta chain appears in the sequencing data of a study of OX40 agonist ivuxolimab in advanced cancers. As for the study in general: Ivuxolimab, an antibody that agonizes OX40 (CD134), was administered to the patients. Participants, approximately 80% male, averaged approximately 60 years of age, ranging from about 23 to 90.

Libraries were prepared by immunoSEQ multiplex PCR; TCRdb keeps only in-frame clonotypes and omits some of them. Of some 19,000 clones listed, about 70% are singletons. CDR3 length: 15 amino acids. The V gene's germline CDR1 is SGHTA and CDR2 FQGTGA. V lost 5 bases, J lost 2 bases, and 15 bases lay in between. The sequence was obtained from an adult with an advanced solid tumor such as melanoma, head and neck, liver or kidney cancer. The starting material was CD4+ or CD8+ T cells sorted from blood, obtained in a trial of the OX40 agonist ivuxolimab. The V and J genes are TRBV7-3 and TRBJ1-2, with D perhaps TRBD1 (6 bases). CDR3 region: CASSRKQGINYGYTF. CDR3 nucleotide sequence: TGTGCCAGCAGCCGTAAACAGGGTATAAACTATGGCTACACCTTC.